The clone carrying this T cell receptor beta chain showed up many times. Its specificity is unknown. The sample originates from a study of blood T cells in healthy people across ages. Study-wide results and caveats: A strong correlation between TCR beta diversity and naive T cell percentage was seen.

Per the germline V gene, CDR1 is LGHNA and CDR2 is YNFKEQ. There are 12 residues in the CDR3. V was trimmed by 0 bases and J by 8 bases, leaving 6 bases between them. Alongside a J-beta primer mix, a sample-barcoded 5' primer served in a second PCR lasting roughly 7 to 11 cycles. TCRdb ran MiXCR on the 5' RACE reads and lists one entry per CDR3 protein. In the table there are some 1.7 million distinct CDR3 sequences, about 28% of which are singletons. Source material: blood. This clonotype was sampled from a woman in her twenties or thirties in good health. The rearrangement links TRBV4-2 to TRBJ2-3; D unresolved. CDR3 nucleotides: TGTGCCAGCAGCCAAGACCTGGCTACGCAGTATTTT. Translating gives CASSQDLATQYF.